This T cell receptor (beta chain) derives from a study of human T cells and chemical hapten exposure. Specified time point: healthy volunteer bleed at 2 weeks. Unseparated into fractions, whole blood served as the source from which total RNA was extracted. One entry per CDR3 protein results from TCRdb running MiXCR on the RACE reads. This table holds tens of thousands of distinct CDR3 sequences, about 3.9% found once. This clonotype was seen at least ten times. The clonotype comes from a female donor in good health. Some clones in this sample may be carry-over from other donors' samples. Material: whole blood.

The CDR3 spells CASSQVGLASSSYEQYF. The CDR3 coding sequence is TGTGCCAGCAGCCAGGTGGGACTAGCGTCTAGCTCCTACGAGCAGTACTTC. This sequence joins TRBV3-1 and TRBJ2-7, with TRBD2 matching over 10 bases. The CDR3 is made up of 17 amino acids. V dropped 3 bases and J dropped 0; count of bases not matched to a gene: 8. Germline V gives CDR1 LGHDT, CDR2 YNNKEL (reference sequence).